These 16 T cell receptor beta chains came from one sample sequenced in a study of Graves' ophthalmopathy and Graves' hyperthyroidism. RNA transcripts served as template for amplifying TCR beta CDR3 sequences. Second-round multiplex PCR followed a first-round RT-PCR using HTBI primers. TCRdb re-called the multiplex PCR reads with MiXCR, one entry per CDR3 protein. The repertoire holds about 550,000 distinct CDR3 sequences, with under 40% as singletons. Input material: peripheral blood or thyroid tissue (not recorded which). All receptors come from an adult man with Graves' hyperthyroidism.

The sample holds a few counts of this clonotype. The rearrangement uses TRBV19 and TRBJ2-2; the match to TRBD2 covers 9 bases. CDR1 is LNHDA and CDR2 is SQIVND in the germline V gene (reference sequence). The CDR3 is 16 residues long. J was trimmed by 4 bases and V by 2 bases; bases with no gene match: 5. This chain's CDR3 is CASSIIAGAGTGELFF. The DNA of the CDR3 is TGTGCCAGTAGTATAATAGCGGGGGCTGGCACCGGGGAGCTGTTTTTT.

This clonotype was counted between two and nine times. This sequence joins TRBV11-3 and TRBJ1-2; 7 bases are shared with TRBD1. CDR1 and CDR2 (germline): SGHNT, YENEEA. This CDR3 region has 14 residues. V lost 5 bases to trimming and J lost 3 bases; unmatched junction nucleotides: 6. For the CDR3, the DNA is TGTGCCAGCAGCGACCGACAGGGTCACTATGGCTACACCTTC. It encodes CASSDRQGHYGYTF.

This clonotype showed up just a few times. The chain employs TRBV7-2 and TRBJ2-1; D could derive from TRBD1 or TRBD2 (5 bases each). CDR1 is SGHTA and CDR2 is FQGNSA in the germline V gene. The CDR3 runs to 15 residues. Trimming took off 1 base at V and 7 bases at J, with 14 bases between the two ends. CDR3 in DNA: TGTGCCAGCAGCTTAGTTGCAGGGACGAGGAATGAGCAGTTCTTC. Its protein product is CASSLVAGTRNEQFF.

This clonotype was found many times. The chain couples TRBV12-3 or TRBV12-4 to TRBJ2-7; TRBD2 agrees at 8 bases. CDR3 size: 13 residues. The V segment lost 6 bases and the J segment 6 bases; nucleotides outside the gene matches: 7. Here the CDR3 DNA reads TGTGCCAGCAGCTCAGCGGGAGCCGCCGAGCAGTACTTC. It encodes CASSSAGAAEQYF.

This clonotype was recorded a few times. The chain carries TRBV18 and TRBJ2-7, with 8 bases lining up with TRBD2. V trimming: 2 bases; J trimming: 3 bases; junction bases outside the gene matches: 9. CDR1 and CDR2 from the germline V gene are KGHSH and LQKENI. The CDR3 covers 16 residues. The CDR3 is CASSPFGAGGHYEQYF. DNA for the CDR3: TGTGCCAGCTCACCATTTGGGGCGGGAGGACACTACGAGCAGTACTTC.

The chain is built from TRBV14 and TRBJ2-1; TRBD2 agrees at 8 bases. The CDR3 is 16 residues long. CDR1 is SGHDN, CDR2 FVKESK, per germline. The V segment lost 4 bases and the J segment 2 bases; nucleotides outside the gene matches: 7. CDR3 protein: CASSRGSGSPYNEQFF. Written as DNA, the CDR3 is TGTGCCAGCAGCCGAGGAAGCGGGAGTCCCTACAATGAGCAGTTCTTC.

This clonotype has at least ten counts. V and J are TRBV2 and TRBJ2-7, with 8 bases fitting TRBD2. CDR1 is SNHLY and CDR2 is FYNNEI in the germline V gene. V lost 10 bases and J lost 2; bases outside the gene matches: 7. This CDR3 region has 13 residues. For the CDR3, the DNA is TGTGCCATCGAGCGGGAGCCCACCTACGAGCAGTACTTC. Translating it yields CAIEREPTYEQYF.

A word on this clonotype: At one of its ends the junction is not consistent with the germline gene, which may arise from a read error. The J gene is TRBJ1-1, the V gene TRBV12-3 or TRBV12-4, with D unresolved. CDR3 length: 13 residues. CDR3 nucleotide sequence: TGTGCCAGCAGCTTAGATCGTGGAGGTGAAGCTTCCTTT. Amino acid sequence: CASSLDRGGEASF.

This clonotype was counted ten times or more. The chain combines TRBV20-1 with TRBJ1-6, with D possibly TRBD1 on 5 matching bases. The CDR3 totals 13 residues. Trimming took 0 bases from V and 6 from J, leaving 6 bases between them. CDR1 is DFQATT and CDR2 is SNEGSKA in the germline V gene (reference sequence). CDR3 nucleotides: TGCAGTGCTAGAGAGGGGACTAATTCACCCCTCCACTTT. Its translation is CSAREGTNSPLHF.

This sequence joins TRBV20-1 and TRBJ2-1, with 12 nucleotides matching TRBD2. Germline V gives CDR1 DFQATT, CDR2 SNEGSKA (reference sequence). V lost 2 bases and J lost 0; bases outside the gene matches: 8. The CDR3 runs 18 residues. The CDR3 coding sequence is TGCAGTGCTAGACTAGCGGGGGGGCCCTACGCCTCCTACAATGAGCAGTTCTTC. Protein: CSARLAGGPYASYNEQFF.

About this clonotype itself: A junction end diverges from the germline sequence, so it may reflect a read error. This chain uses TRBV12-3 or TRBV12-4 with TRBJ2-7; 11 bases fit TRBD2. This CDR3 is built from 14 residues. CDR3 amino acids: CASRLAGGNYEQYF. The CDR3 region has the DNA TGTGCCAGCAGGTTAGCGGGGGGGAACTACGAGCAGTACTTC.

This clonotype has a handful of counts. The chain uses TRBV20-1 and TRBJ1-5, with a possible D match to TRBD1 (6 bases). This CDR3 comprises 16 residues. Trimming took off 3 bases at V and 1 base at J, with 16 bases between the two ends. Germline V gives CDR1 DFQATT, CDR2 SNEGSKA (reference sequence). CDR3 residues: CSARTLQGSSNQPQHF. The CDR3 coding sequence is TGCAGTGCTAGGACATTACAGGGATCGAGCAATCAGCCCCAGCATTTT.

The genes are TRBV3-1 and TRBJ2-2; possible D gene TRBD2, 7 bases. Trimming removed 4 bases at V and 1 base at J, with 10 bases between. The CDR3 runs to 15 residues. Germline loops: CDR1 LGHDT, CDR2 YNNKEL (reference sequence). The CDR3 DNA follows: TGTGCCAGCAGCCCGCGGGGGCGGAACACCGGGGAGCTGTTTTTT. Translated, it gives CASSPRGRNTGELFF.

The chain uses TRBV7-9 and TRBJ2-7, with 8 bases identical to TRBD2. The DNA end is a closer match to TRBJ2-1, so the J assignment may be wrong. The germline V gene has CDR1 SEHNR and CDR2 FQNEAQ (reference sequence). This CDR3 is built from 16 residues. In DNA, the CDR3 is TGTGCCAGCAGTCAAACCAAGGGACTAGTGGATAATGAGCAGTTCTTC. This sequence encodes CASSQTKGLVDNEQFF.

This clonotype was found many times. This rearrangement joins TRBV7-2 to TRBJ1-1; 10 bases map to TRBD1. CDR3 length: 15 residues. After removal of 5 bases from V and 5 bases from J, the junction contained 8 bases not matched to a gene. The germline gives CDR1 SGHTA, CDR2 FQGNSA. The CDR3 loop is CASSQPWTGGTEAFF. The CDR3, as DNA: TGTGCCAGCAGCCAACCCTGGACAGGGGGGACTGAAGCTTTCTTT.

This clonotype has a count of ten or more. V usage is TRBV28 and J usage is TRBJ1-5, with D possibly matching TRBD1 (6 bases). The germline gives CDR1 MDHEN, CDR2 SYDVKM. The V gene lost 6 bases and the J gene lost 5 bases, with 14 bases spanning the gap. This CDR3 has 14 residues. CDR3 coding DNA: TGTGCCAGCAGCCACGACAGGCTGGATCAGCCCCAGCATTTT. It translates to CASSHDRLDQPQHF. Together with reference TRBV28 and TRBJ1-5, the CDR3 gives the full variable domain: DVKVTQSSRYLVKRTGEKVFLECVQDMDHENMFWYRQDPGLGLRLIYFSYDVKMKEKGDIPEGYSVSREKKERFSLILESASTNQTSMYLCASSHDRLDQPQHFGDGTRLSIL.